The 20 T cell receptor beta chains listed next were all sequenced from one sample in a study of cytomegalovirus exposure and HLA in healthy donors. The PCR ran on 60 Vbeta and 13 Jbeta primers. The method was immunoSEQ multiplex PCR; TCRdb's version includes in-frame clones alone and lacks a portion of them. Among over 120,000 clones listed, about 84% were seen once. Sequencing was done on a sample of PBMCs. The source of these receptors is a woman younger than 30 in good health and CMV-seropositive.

In DNA form, the CDR3 reads TGTGCCAGCAGTCCCGGGACAGTGAATCAGCCCCAGCATTTT. This encodes CASSPGTVNQPQHF. The rearrangement joins TRBV6-5 to TRBJ1-5; TRBD1 agrees at 7 bases. Germline V lookup: CDR1 MNHEY, CDR2 SVGAGI. V trimming: 5 bases; J trimming: 4 bases; junction bases outside the gene matches: 5. This CDR3 has 14 amino acids.

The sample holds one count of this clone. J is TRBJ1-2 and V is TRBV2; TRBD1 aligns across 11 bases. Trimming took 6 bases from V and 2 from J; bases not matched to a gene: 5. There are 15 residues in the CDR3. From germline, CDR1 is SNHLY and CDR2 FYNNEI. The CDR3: CASSVRTGGNYGYTF. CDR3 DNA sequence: TGTGCCAGCAGCGTACGGACAGGGGGCAACTATGGCTACACCTTC.

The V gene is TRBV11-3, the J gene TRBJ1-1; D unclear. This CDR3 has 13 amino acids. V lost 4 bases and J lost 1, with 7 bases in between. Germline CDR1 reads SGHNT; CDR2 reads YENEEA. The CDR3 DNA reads TGTGCCAGCAGCTACGGGTCGAACACTGAAGCTTTCTTT. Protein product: CASSYGSNTEAFF.

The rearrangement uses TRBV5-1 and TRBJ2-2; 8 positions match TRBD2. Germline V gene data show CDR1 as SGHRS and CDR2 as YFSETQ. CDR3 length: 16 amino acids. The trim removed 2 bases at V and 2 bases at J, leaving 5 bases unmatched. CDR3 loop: CASSLQRESNTGELFF. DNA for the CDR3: TGCGCCAGCAGCTTACAGCGGGAGTCCAACACCGGGGAGCTGTTTTTT.

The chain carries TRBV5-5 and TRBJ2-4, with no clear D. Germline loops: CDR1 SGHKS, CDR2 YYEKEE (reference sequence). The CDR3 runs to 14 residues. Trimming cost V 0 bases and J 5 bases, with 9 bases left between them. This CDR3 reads CASSLVGRENIQYF. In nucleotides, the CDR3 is TGTGCCAGCAGCTTGGTGGGCAGAGAAAACATTCAGTACTTC.

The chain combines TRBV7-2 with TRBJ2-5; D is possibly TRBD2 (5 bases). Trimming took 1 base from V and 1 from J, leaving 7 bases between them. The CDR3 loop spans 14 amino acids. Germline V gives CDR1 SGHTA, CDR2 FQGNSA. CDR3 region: CASSLGGPQETQYF. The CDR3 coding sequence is TGTGCCAGCAGCTTAGGCGGGCCCCAAGAGACCCAGTACTTC.

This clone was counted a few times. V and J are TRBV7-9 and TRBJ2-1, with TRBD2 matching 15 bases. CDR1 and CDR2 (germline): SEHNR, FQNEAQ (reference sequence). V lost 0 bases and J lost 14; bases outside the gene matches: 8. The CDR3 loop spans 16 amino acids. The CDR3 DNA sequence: TGTGCCAGCAGCTTAGCCGCCGGGACTAGCGGGGGGTGGAAGTTCTTC. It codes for CASSLAAGTSGGWKFF. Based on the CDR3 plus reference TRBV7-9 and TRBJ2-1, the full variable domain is DTGVSQNPRHKITKRGQNVTFRCDPISEHNRLYWYRQTLGQGPEFLTYFQNEAQLEKSRLLSDRFSAERPKGSFSTLEIQRTEQGDSAMYLCASSLAAGTSGGWKFFGPGTRLTVL.

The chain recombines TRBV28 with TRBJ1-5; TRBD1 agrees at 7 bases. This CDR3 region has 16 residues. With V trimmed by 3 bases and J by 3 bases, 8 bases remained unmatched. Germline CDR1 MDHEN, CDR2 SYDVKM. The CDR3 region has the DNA TGTGCCAGCAGTTTCATGGACAGGATAGTCAATCAGCCCCAGCATTTT. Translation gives CASSFMDRIVNQPQHF. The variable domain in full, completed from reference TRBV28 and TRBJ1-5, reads DVKVTQSSRYLVKRTGEKVFLECVQDMDHENMFWYRQDPGLGLRLIYFSYDVKMKEKGDIPEGYSVSREKKERFSLILESASTNQTSMYLCASSFMDRIVNQPQHFGDGTRLSIL.

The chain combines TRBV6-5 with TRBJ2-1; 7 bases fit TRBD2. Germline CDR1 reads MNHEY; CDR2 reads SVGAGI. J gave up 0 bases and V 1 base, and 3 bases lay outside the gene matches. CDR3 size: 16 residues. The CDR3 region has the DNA TGTGCCAGCAGTTACTTGGGGGGGGGCTCCTACAATGAGCAGTTCTTC. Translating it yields CASSYLGGGSYNEQFF.

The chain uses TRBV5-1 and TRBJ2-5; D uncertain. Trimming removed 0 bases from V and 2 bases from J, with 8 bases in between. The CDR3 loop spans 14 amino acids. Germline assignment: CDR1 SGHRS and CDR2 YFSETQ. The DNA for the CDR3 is TGCGCCAGCAGCTTGGGAGAACTTCAAGAGACCCAGTACTTC. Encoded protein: CASSLGELQETQYF.

In DNA form, the CDR3 reads TGCGCCAGCAGCCCGAGGGCCAAGAATGAAAAACTGTTTTTT. This gives the protein CASSPRAKNEKLFF. The gene calls are TRBV5-1 and TRBJ1-4; D ambiguous. V lost 4 bases and J 5 bases, leaving 12 bases between the germline ends. The CDR3 is made up of 14 amino acids. Germline CDR1 reads SGHRS; CDR2 reads YFSETQ.

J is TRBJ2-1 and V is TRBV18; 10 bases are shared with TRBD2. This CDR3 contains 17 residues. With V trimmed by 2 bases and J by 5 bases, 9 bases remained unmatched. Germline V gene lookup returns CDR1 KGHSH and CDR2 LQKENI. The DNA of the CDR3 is TGTGCCAGCTCACCAATAGCGGGGGGCGGAGGACACAATGAGCAGTTCTTC. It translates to CASSPIAGGGGHNEQFF.

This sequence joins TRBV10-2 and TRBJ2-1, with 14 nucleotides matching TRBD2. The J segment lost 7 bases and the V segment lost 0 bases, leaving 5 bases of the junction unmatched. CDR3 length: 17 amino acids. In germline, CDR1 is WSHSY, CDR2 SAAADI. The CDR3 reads CASSESTGLAGGNEQFF. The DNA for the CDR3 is TGCGCCAGCAGTGAGTCGACAGGACTAGCGGGGGGTAATGAGCAGTTCTTC.

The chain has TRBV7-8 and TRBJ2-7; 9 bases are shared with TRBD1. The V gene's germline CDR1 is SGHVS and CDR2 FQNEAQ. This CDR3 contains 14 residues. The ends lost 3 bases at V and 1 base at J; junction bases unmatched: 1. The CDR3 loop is CASSFGQGSYEQYF. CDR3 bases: TGTGCCAGCAGCTTCGGACAGGGGTCCTACGAGCAGTACTTC.

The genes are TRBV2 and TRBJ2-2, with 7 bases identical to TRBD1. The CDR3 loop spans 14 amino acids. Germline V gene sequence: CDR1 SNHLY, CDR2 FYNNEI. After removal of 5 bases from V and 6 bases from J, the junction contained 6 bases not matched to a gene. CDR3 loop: CASSSRTGPGELFF. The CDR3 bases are TGTGCCAGCAGTTCCCGGACAGGACCCGGGGAGCTGTTTTTT.

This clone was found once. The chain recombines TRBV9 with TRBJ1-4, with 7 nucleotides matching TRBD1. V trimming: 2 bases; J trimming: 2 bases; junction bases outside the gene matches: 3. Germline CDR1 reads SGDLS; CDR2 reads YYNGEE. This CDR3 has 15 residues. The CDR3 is CASSVLGGTNEKLFF. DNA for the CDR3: TGTGCCAGCAGCGTCCTAGGGGGCACTAATGAAAAACTGTTTTTT. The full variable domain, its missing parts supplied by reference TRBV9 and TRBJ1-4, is DSGVTQTPKHLITATGQRVTLRCSPRSGDLSVYWYQQSLDQGLQFLIQYYNGEERAKGNILERFSAQQFPDLHSELNLSSLELGDSALYFCASSVLGGTNEKLFFGSGTQLSVL.

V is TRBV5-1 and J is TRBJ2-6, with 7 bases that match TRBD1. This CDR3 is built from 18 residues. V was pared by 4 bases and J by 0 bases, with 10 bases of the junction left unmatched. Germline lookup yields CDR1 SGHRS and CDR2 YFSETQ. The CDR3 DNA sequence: TGCGCCAGCAGCGGCCCCCCGGGACAGTTCTCTGGGGCCAACGTCCTGACTTTC. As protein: CASSGPPGQFSGANVLTF.

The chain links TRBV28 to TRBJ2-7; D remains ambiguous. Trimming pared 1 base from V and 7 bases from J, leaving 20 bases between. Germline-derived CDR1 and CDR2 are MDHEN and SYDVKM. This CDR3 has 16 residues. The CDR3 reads CASSLYARVYLEEQYF. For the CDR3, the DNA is TGTGCCAGCAGTTTATACGCCCGGGTTTATTTAGAGGAGCAGTACTTC.

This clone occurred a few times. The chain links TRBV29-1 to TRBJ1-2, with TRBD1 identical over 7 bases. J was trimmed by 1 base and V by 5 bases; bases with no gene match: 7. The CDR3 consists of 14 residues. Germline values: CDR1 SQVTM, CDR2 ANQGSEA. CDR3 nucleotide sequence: TGCAGCGTTCCGGGACAGACGATTAACTATGGCTACACCTTC. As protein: CSVPGQTINYGYTF.

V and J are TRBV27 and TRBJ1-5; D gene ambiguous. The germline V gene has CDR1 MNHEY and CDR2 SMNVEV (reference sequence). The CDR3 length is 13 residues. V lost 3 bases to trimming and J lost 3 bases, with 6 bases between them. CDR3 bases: TGTGCCAGCAGTTTTACGGTCAATCAGCCCCAGCATTTT. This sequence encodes CASSFTVNQPQHF.